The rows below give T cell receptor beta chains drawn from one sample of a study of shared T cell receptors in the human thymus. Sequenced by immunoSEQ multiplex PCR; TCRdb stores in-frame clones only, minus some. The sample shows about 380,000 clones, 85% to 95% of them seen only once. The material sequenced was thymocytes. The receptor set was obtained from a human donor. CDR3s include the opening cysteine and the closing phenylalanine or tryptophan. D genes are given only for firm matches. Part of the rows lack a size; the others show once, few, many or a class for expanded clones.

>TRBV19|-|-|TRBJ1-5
TGTGCCAGTGGAGCCAGGGTTATTAGCAATCAGCCCCAGCATTTT
CASGARVISNQPQHF
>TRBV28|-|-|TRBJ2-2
TGTGCCAGCAGTTACCGACATTACCGAGACACCGCGAACACCGGGGAGCTGTTTTTT
CASSYRHYRDTANTGELFF
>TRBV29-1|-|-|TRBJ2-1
TGCAGCGTCCTCGGGACCCCAATCTCTTCTGGGCAGTTCTTC
CSVLGTPISSGQFF
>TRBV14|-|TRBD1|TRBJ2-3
TGTGCCAGCAGTCCTGGGTCCGGGACAGGGGGGGATACGCAGTATTTT
CASSPGSGTGGDTQYF
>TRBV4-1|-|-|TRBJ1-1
TGCGCCAGCAGCCCAGCAGCGAACACTGAAGCTTTCTTT
CASSPAANTEAFF
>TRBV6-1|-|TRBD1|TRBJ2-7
TGTGCCAGCAGCAAGGGACAGGGTTCTTTGAACGAGCAGTACTTC
CASSKGQGSLNEQYF
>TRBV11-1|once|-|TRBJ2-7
TGTGCCAGCAGCGCGGGACTCTCCTCCTACGAGCAGTACTTC
CASSAGLSSYEQYF
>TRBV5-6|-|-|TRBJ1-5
TGTGCCAGCAGCTTGTTGATTATAGGACAGCCCAATCAGCCCCAGCATTTT
CASSLLIIGQPNQPQHF
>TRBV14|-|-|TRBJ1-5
TGTGCCAGCAGCCCCGGCGGGGGGGGTCATCAGCCCCAGCATTTT
CASSPGGGGHQPQHF
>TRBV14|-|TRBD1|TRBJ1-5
TGTGCCAGCAGGGGACAGGGACCCAATCAGCCCCAGCATTTT
CASRGQGPNQPQHF
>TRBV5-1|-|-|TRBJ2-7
TGCGCCAGCAGCTTGGGTTCGGGTCCATCCTACGAGCAGTACTTC
CASSLGSGPSYEQYF
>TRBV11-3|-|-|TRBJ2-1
TGTGCCAGCAGCTTGAGTGGCGGGACCTACAATGAGCAGTTCTTC
CASSLSGGTYNEQFF
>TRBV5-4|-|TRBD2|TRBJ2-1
TGTGCCAGCATCGGGACTAGCGGGAGAGGGGGGTACAATGAGCAGTTCTTC
CASIGTSGRGGYNEQFF
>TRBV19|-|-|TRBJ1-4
TGTGCCAGTAGTATTGGGAGGGGGACTAATGAAAAACTGTTTTTT
CASSIGRGTNEKLFF
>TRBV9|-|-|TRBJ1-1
TGTGCCAGCAGCGTAGAGGGCCGGGTGAACACTGAAGCTTTCTTT
CASSVEGRVNTEAFF
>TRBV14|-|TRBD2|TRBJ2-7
TGTGCCAGCAGCCAAGAGAGTTCTGGGTCTAGCGGGGTGTACGAGCAGTACTTC
CASSQESSGSSGVYEQYF
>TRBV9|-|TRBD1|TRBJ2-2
TGTGCCAGCAGCCCCCTGGACAGGGGAGCCGGGGAGCTGTTTTTT
CASSPLDRGAGELFF
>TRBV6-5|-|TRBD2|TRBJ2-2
TGTGCCAGCAGACTAGCGGCCTCGAACACCGGGGAGCTGTTTTTT
CASRLAASNTGELFF
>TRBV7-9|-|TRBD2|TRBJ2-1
TGTGCCAGCAGCCCTAAGCGGGAGGGCCATGAGCAGTTCTTC
CASSPKREGHEQFF
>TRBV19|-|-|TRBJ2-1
TGTGCCAGTAGTATCAGGGAAAATGAGCAGTTCTTC
CASSIRENEQFF
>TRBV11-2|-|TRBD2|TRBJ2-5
TGTGCCAGCAGCCGCGGACTAGCGGGAGTGGAGACCCAGTACTTC
CASSRGLAGVETQYF
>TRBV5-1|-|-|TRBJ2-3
TGCGCCAGCAGCCCGAATCCTACACAGGGCACGCAGTATTTT
CASSPNPTQGTQYF
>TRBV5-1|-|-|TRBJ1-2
TGCGCCAGCAGCCCCCGTAGGGGGAACCTAGACTATGGCTACACCTTC
CASSPRRGNLDYGYTF
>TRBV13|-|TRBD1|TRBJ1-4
TGTGCCAGCAGCTCCTGGGACAGGGGAAATGAAAAACTGTTTTTT
CASSSWDRGNEKLFF
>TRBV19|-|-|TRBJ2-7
TGTGCCAGTAGCCCGGCGCAGCAAAGTCCAAAGACCACCTACGAGCAGTACTTC
CASSPAQQSPKTTYEQYF
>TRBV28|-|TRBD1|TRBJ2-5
TGTGCCAGCAGACGACAGGGGCAGACCCAGTACTTC
CASRRQGQTQYF
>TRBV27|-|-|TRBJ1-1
TGTGCCAGCAGTTTAGGGGACACTGAGGGCACTGAAGCTTTCTTT
CASSLGDTEGTEAFF
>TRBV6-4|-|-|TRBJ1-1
TGTGCCAGCAGGGGGGACACTGAAGCTTTCTTT
CASRGDTEAFF
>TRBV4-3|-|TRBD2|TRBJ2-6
TGCGCCAGCAGCCGGTGGCTAGCGGGGCCGGAAACTGGGGCCAACGTCCTGACTTTC
CASSRWLAGPETGANVLTF
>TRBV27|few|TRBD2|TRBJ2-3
TGTGCCAGCAGCCGGGGGGGTAAGATAGGTTCCCCGCAGTATTTT
CASSRGGKIGSPQYF
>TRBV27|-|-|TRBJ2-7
TGTGTCAGCAGTTTAGGGCGCCCGGGTTGTGAGCAGTACTTC
CVSSLGRPGCEQYF
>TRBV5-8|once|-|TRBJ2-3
TGTGCCAGCAGCTTGGGAAGTAGAGTCCGGGAGAGGGACTCCACAGATACGCAGTATTTT
CASSLGSRVRERDSTDTQYF
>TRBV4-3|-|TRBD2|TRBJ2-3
TGCGCCAGCAGCCAAGCCCCGACTAGCGGGAGAACAGATACGCAGTATTTT
CASSQAPTSGRTDTQYF